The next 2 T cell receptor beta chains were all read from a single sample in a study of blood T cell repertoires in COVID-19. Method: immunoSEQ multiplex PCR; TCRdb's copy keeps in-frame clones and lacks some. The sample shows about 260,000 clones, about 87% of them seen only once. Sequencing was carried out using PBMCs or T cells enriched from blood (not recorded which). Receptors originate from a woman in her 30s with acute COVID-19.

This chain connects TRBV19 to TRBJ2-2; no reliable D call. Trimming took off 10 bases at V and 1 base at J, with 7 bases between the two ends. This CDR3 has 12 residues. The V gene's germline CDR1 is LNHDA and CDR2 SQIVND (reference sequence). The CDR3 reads CATGMNTGELFF. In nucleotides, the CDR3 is TGTGCCACCGGTATGAACACCGGGGAGCTGTTTTTT.

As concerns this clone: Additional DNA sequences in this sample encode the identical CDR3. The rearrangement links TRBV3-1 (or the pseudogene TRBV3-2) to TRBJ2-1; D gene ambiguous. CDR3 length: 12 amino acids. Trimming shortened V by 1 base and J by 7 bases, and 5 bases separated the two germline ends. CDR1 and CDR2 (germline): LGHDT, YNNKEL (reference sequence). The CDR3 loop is CASSQASNEQFF. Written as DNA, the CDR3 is TGTGCCAGCAGCCAAGCTTCGAATGAGCAGTTCTTC.